Described below is a single T cell receptor beta chain sequence and its context. This entry comes from a study of cytomegalovirus exposure and HLA in healthy donors. The wider study: In an earlier analysis, around 120 million unique TCR beta sequences were found from approximately 190 million T cells.

This CDR3 region has 16 residues. With 0 bases clipped from V and 4 bases from J, the junction kept 6 bases outside the gene matches. Germline lookup yields CDR1 MGHRA and CDR2 YSYEKL. Amplification used 60 Vbeta primers and 13 Jbeta primers. Study processing details: In a later analysis, the count reached some 73 million unique TCR beta chains, with 10 million to 14 million shared. Profiling relied on immunoSEQ multiplex PCR, and the TCRdb table lists in-frame clones only, not all of them. The V and J calls and clone size come from that table; D and trimming were worked out from the DNA. This table holds about 160,000 clones, around 82% found once.

The sequencing sample was made of PBMCs. The sequence was obtained from a man in his fifties or sixties in good health and CMV-seropositive. This chain connects TRBV4-1 to TRBJ1-3; the match to TRBD1 covers 7 bases. CDR3 residues: CASSQDSTGWGNTIYF. In nucleotides, the CDR3 is TGCGCCAGCAGCCAAGATTCGACAGGGTGGGGAAACACCATATATTTT.